This TCR beta chain was captured in a study of early stage breast cancer tumors. Study information: ER+/PR+/HER2- status applied to about 80% of the 16 invasive breast tumors.

This CDR3 region has 14 residues. V lost 5 bases, J lost 7 bases, and 14 bases lay in between. CDR1 and CDR2 (germline): SGHVS, FNYEAQ. The table came from immunoSEQ multiplex PCR; TCRdb's copy has only in-frame clones and leaves some out. The table shows 25,000 to 35,000 clones, with roughly 50% occurring only once. Sequences were obtained from breast tumor tissue. J is TRBJ2-2 and V is TRBV7-6; TRBD1 or TRBD2 may be the D gene (5 bases each). The sequence was collected from a person aged 45-65 years with breast cancer. The CDR3 region has the DNA TGTGCCAGCAGCCCTACGAGGGACCGCGGGGAGCTGTTTTTT. Encoded protein: CASSPTRDRGELFF.